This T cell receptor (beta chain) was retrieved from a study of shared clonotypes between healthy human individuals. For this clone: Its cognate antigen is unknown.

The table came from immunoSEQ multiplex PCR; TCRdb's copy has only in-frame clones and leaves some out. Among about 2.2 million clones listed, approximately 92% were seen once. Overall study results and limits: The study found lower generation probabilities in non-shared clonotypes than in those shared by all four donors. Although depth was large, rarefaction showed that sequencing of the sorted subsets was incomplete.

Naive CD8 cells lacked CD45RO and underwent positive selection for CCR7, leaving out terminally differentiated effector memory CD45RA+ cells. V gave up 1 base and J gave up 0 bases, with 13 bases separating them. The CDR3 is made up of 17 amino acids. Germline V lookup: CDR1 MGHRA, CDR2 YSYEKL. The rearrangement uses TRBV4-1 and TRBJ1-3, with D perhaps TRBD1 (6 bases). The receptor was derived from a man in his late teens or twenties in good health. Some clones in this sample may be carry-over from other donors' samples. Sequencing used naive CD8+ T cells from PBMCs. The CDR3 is CASSQGAGAISGNTIYF. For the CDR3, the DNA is TGCGCCAGCAGCCAAGGGGCAGGGGCCATCTCTGGAAACACCATATATTTT.